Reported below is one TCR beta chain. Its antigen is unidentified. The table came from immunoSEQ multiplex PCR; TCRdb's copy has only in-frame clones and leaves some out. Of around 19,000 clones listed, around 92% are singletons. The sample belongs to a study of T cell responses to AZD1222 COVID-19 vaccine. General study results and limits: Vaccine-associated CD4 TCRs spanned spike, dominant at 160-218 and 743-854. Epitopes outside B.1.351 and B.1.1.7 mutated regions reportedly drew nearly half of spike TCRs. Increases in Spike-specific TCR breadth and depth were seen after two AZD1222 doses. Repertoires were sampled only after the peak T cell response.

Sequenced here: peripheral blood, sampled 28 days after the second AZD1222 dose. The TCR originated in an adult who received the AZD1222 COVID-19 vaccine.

The chain's CDR3 is CASSPDRANEKLFF. CDR3 sequence (DNA): TGTGCCAGCAGCCCAGACAGGGCAAATGAAAAACTGTTTTTT. This rearrangement joins TRBV27 to TRBJ1-4, with TRBD1 matching 7 bases. V gave up 6 bases and J gave up 5 bases; unmatched junction bases: 6. Per germline, CDR1 MNHEY and CDR2 SMNVEV (reference sequence). The length of the CDR3 is 14 residues.